Listed below are T cell receptor beta chains from one sample, sequenced in a study of cytomegalovirus exposure and HLA in healthy donors. Data came from immunoSEQ multiplex PCR; TCRdb stores just in-frame clones and leaves some out. Of 150,000 to 200,000 clones listed, around four fifths are singletons. What was sequenced was PBMCs. The source of these receptors is a man aged 18-30 years in good health and CMV-seropositive. The CDR3 runs from the conserved cysteine through the conserved F or W. A D gene is named only where the DNA matches it firmly. Clone size is stated in some rows and not others, as once, few, many or a class when expanded.

-,-,TRBV2,TRBJ1-1,CASSDPSTSTEAFF,TGTGCCAGCAGTGACCCCTCTACGTCCACTGAAGCTTTCTTT
-,-,TRBV5-1,TRBJ1-1,CASCPETEDEAFF,TGCGCCAGCTGCCCGGAGACGGAAGACGAAGCTTTCTTT
-,-,TRBV7-8,TRBJ1-1,CASSLVGREDTEAFF,TGTGCCAGCAGCTTAGTTGGCAGGGAGGACACTGAAGCTTTCTTT
-,TRBD2,TRBV6-5,TRBJ2-7,CASRGTSSKQYF,TGTGCCAGCAGGGGGACTAGTTCGAAGCAGTACTTC
-,-,TRBV19,TRBJ1-2,CASTQQNYYGYTF,TGTGCCAGTACCCAACAGAACTACTATGGCTACACCTTC
-,-,TRBV5-6,TRBJ2-7,CASSVGTNYEQYF,TGTGCCAGCAGCGTTGGGACAAATTACGAGCAGTACTTC
-,-,TRBV7-8,TRBJ1-5,CASSAIREDQPQHF,TGTGCCAGCAGCGCAATCCGGGAAGATCAGCCCCAGCATTTT
-,-,TRBV5-1,TRBJ1-2,CASSQLDQDGYTF,TGCGCCAGCAGCCAACTTGACCAGGATGGCTACACCTTC
-,TRBD1,TRBV5-6,TRBJ2-5,CASSLDRPLETQYF,TGTGCCAGCAGCCTGGACAGGCCGCTCGAGACCCAGTACTTC
-,-,TRBV6-1,TRBJ1-1,CASGFRGALNTEAFF,TGTGCCAGCGGTTTTCGGGGGGCCCTGAACACTGAAGCTTTCTTT
-,-,TRBV19,TRBJ1-2,CASSWTTAYGYTF,TGTGCCAGTAGTTGGACAACGGCTTATGGCTACACCTTC
-,-,TRBV28,TRBJ2-1,CASSPGATLEQFF,TGTGCCAGCAGTCCAGGGGCTACTTTGGAGCAGTTCTTC
-,TRBD1,TRBV28,TRBJ2-7,CASTRDRGFEQYF,TGTGCCAGCACGAGGGACAGGGGGTTCGAGCAGTACTTC
-,-,TRBV2,TRBJ1-1,CASSVGVQNTEAFF,TGTGCCAGCAGTGTAGGGGTCCAGAACACTGAAGCTTTCTTT
-,-,TRBV9,TRBJ2-1,CASSVVQGEVREQFF,TGTGCCAGCAGCGTAGTACAGGGAGAGGTTCGTGAGCAGTTCTTC
-,-,TRBV7-9,TRBJ1-4,CASSLDAGAGEKLFF,TGTGCCAGCAGCTTAGATGCGGGCGCGGGCGAAAAACTGTTTTTT
-,TRBD1,TRBV10-1,TRBJ1-2,CAIPEGTANYGYTF,TGCGCCATCCCGGAGGGGACAGCAAACTATGGCTACACCTTC
-,-,TRBV5-6,TRBJ1-2,CASSLDSANYGYTF,TGTGCCAGCAGCTTGGACAGTGCTAACTATGGCTACACCTTC
-,-,TRBV2,TRBJ1-5,CASKSGGNNQPQHF,TGTGCCAGCAAATCGGGAGGGAACAATCAGCCCCAGCATTTT
-,-,TRBV30,TRBJ1-2,CAWSVRGANYGYTF,TGTGCCTGGAGTGTACGGGGAGCTAACTATGGCTACACCTTC
few,TRBD1,TRBV27,TRBJ1-1,CASSLSTGVYTEAFF,TGTGCCAGCAGTTTATCTACAGGGGTATACACTGAAGCTTTCTTT
-,TRBD1,TRBV28,TRBJ2-7,CASSGRQGNEQYF,TGTGCCAGCAGTGGCAGACAGGGCAACGAGCAGTACTTC
few,TRBD1,TRBV18,TRBJ1-2,CASSPGQGEVYGYTF,TGTGCCAGCTCACCTGGACAGGGGGAAGTCTATGGCTACACCTTC
-,TRBD2,TRBV19,TRBJ2-1,CASSMDRDYSYNEQFF,TGTGCCAGTAGTATGGACCGGGACTATTCCTACAATGAGCAGTTCTTC
-,-,TRBV10-3,TRBJ2-1,CAISQEGAATYNEQFF,TGTGCCATCAGCCAGGAGGGAGCGGCCACCTACAATGAGCAGTTCTTC
-,-,TRBV2,TRBJ1-2,CASSATGGYGYTF,TGTGCCAGCAGTGCGACAGGAGGCTATGGCTACACCTTC
-,TRBD1,TRBV7-7,TRBJ1-1,CASSLYRGDTEAFF,TGTGCTAGCAGCTTATACAGGGGGGATACTGAAGCTTTCTTT
-,-,TRBV6-4,TRBJ2-3,CASSLGGADTQYF,TGTGCCAGCAGTTTAGGCGGGGCCGATACGCAGTATTTT
-,-,TRBV5-6,TRBJ2-2,CASSFQVYGNTGELFF,TGTGCCAGCAGCTTCCAGGTCTATGGCAACACCGGGGAGCTGTTTTTT
few,-,TRBV6-5,TRBJ1-5,CASSPGGTSNQPQHF,TGTGCCAGCAGCCCCGGCGGAACTAGCAATCAGCCCCAGCATTTT
-,-,TRBV29-1,TRBJ1-1,CSVRQYTEAFF,TGCAGCGTTAGACAGTACACTGAAGCTTTCTTT
-,TRBD2,TRBV27,TRBJ2-3,CASSPRTSGRPHYSTDTQYF,TGTGCCAGCAGTCCACGGACTAGCGGGAGGCCCCACTATAGCACAGATACGCAGTATTTT
few,-,TRBV10-1,TRBJ2-2,CASLARAGELFF,TGCGCCAGCCTGGCGCGGGCCGGGGAGCTGTTTTTT
once,TRBD1,TRBV7-3,TRBJ2-2,CASSLTYGLTGENTGELFF,TGTGCCAGCAGCTTAACTTATGGTCTTACAGGGGAGAACACCGGGGAGCTGTTTTTT
-,TRBD1,TRBV18,TRBJ1-2,CASSPKEKGAEGYTF,TGTGCCAGCTCACCAAAGGAGAAGGGGGCAGAAGGCTACACCTTC
-,-,TRBV6-5,TRBJ2-6,CATGGSGANVLTF,TGTGCCACTGGAGGGTCTGGGGCCAACGTCCTGACTTTC
-,TRBD1,TRBV23-1,TRBJ2-7,CASTCSGQVFYEQYF,TGCGCCAGCACCTGCTCGGGACAGGTATTTTACGAGCAGTACTTC
few,-,TRBV18,TRBJ2-7,CASSPPGPGVEQYF,TGTGCCAGCTCACCACCGGGGCCAGGGGTGGAGCAGTACTTC
few,-,TRBV6-5,TRBJ2-7,CASSYFDTPYEQYF,TGTGCCAGCAGTTACTTCGACACCCCCTACGAGCAGTACTTC
-,-,TRBV11-2,TRBJ1-2,CASRATGDGYTF,TGTGCCAGCAGGGCTACAGGTGATGGCTACACCTTC
-,-,TRBV9,TRBJ2-3,CASSVSSGTDTQYF,TGTGCCAGCAGCGTATCCTCGGGCACAGATACGCAGTATTTT
-,-,TRBV7-9,TRBJ1-4,CASSLFTDQNEKLFF,TGTGCCAGCAGCTTATTCACAGACCAAAATGAAAAACTGTTTTTT
-,-,TRBV9,TRBJ1-5,CASSVQGNQPQHF,TGTGCCAGCAGCGTTCAGGGCAATCAGCCCCAGCATTTT
-,TRBD2,TRBV5-4,TRBJ2-1,CASSSPGGGVYNEQFF,TGTGCCAGCAGCTCTCCGGGCGGGGGAGTCTACAATGAGCAGTTCTTC
-,TRBD2,TRBV7-2,TRBJ2-1,CASSPRTSGRAVGNEQFF,TGTGCCAGCAGCCCTCGGACTAGCGGGAGGGCCGTGGGCAATGAGCAGTTCTTC
-,-,TRBV5-4,TRBJ2-3,CASSPPSGGAADTQYF,TGTGCCAGCAGCCCCCCTAGTGGGGGGGCCGCGGATACGCAGTATTTT
-,TRBD2,TRBV2,TRBJ2-1,CASSDAGGTYNEQFF,TGTGCCAGCAGTGACGCGGGGGGAACCTACAATGAGCAGTTCTTC
-,-,TRBV19,TRBJ1-2,CASSTVVGYTF,TGTGCCAGCTCGACAGTAGTTGGCTACACCTTC
-,-,TRBV6-5,TRBJ1-1,CASSPTENTEAFF,TGTGCCAGCAGCCCGACAGAGAACACTGAAGCTTTCTTT
-,-,TRBV6-6,TRBJ1-2,CASIKAGQSYTF,TGTGCCAGCATAAAAGCGGGCCAAAGCTACACCTTC
once,-,TRBV27,TRBJ2-6,CASSPSSGANVLTF,TGTGCCAGCAGTCCTTCCTCTGGGGCCAACGTCCTGACTTTC